What follows is one T cell receptor beta chain and its context. This clone registers as medium-sized (0.01 to 0.1%) within its sample. Its antigen is not yet known. Base-call qualities are not available, and no considerably larger clone is one nucleotide away. The source of the sample is a study of metastatic and nonmetastatic thyroid tumors (dated by TCRdb to 2018 to 2021). For the wider study: Repertoires were compared across peripheral blood and tumor or nodule tissue samples from malignant and benign thyroid patients.

The investigation overall reported the following: In both blood and tumor samples, TCR beta diversity was reported to be significantly higher in malignant tumors than in benign nodules.

Its CDR3 holds 17 amino acids, cysteine through phenylalanine. CDR3 DNA only is kept here, 51 bases in frame from base 1. CDR1 and CDR2 (SGDLS, YYNGEE) derive from the germline V gene. After removal of 1 base from V and 7 bases from J, the junction retains 13 bases not matched to a gene. The library relied on PCR. Sequenced on an Illumina HiSeq 4000. High-throughput sequencing was used to profile the TCR beta-chain CDR3 region of every patient. Processing in the source paper ran as follows. Drawing on CDR3 differences between clinicopathological groups, the researchers built a classifier meant to tell apart patients with distant-metastatic papillary thyroid cancer. To measure repertoire diversity the researchers used the Shannon index, while the Morisita-Horn index served to gauge how similar the tumor and blood repertoires were. TCRdb trimmed public reads at Q25 via fastp, called clones via MiXCR and kept in-frame beta chains. These V and J calls are TCRdb output, not the study's own analysis. The sample includes roughly 10,000 clones, with approximately 32% observed a single time. The ten largest clones add up to approximately 4.4% of the sample.

No patient had received any treatment before thyroid surgery. Using T-cell receptor beta sequencing, the study looked back at clinical samples from patients collected from 2012 to 2018. The receptor was isolated from a female donor with papillary thyroid cancer or a benign thyroid nodule (not recorded which). Some clones in this sample may be carry-over from other donors' samples. The sequence is built from TRBV9 and TRBJ2-3; TRBD2 matches 9 bases in the middle. The sequencing sample was made of tumor tissue. The DNA reads TGTGCCAGCAGCGTAAGGCCAGCTCTGACTAGCGGCAATACGCAGTATTTT. It codes for CASSVRPALTSGNTQYF.